A selection of T cell receptor beta chains follows, all from one sample in a study of blood T cell repertoires in COVID-19. The table came from immunoSEQ multiplex PCR; TCRdb's copy has only in-frame clones and leaves some out. The sample consists of approximately 76,000 clones, over 70% of them appearing once. Sequencing used peripheral blood. Source of these receptors: a man aged 50-59 years with acute or convalescent COVID-19. CDR3s include the opening cysteine and the closing phenylalanine or tryptophan. D genes are given only for firm matches.

d_call j_call v_call cdr3_aa
- TRBJ2-7 TRBV7-9 CASSLPRLRGSITYEQYF
- TRBJ2-7 TRBV10-3 CASEDRSYEQYF
TRBD2 TRBJ2-1 TRBV4-2 CASSPQATSGHLEFF
TRBD1 TRBJ1-1 TRBV7-9 CASSLTGETEAFF
TRBD1 TRBJ1-5 TRBV19 CASSRVDRGTNQPQHF
TRBD1 TRBJ2-2 TRBV24-1 CATGTGGTGELFF
- TRBJ1-6 TRBV5-4 CASSLAGRANSPLHF
TRBD1 TRBJ1-1 TRBV11-2 CASSPQGRSEAFF
TRBD1 TRBJ1-2 TRBV12-3/TRBV12-4 CASATRGNYGYTF
- TRBJ1-3 TRBV7-8 CASSLAGPGNTIYF
- TRBJ1-2 TRBV5-6 CASSLEINYGYTF
- TRBJ2-5 TRBV18 CASSPEVYQETQYF
TRBD1 TRBJ1-1 TRBV19 CASRSATGWWTEAFF
TRBD1 TRBJ1-1 TRBV5-4 CASRNRGQGPLTEAFF
TRBD1 TRBJ2-5 TRBV15 CATSRDEAGGETQYF
- TRBJ1-2 TRBV7-2 CASSLGGTRGTF
TRBD1 TRBJ1-1 TRBV2 CASSGIRQGYTEAFF
- TRBJ1-6 TRBV7-8 CASSLDRNSPLHF
- TRBJ1-6 TRBV13 CASSSRGQDYNSPLHF
- TRBJ1-1 TRBV30 CAWSWDFENTEAFF
- TRBJ1-5 TRBV5-6 CASSSGAWSNQPQHF
TRBD1 TRBJ1-1 TRBV5-6 CASSQDRGTPETEAFF
- TRBJ2-1 TRBV6-5 CASSFFLAQSYNEQFF
- TRBJ2-7 TRBV7-9 CASSSSGTNRVRYEQYF
TRBD1 TRBJ1-1 TRBV14 CASSQAGTGHTITEAFF
- TRBJ2-7 TRBV11-2 CASSSEGFSSYEQYF
TRBD1 TRBJ1-1 TRBV12-5 CASGFQGANTEAFF